This is a list of T cell receptor beta chains from one sample in a study of T cell responses to AZD1222 COVID-19 vaccine. Data came from immunoSEQ multiplex PCR; TCRdb stores just in-frame clones and leaves some out. The table records 200,000 or so clones, over 85% of them present only once. Sequencing used peripheral blood, obtained 28 days after the second AZD1222 dose. All receptors come from an adult who received the AZD1222 COVID-19 vaccine. Both conserved end residues are part of each CDR3. A D gene is named only where the DNA matches it firmly. A row's size may be missing; if present it is once, few, many or a size class.

D: TRBD2
V: TRBV6-5
length: 15
J: TRBJ2-1
size: -
CDR3: CASSPSSGSYNEQFF
DNA: TGTGCCAGCAGTCCGAGTAGCGGGTCCTACAATGAGCAGTTCTTC

D: TRBD1
V: TRBV6-6
length: 15
J: TRBJ1-3
size: -
CDR3: CASRAMTGAGNTIYF
DNA: TGTGCCAGCAGGGCCATGACAGGGGCTGGAAACACCATATATTTT

D: TRBD1
V: TRBV19
length: 16
J: TRBJ1-1
size: few
CDR3: CASSMAGGQGIIEAFF
DNA: TGTGCCAGTAGCATGGCGGGGGGACAGGGAATAATTGAAGCTTTCTTT

D: TRBD1
V: TRBV7-2
length: 15
J: TRBJ2-3
size: -
CDR3: CASSLRQGATDTQYF
DNA: TGTGCCAGCAGCTTGCGACAGGGGGCTACAGATACGCAGTATTTT

D: -
V: TRBV7-2
length: 13
J: TRBJ2-1
size: -
CDR3: CASSLTAYNEQFF
DNA: TGTGCCAGCAGCTTGACAGCCTACAATGAGCAGTTCTTC

D: TRBD1
V: TRBV30
length: 13
J: TRBJ1-6
size: -
CDR3: CAWVRDRYSPLHF
DNA: TGTGCCTGGGTGCGGGACAGATATTCACCCCTCCACTTT

D: -
V: TRBV19
length: 15
J: TRBJ1-2
size: -
CDR3: CASSIGRGPNYGYTF
DNA: TGTGCCAGTAGTATAGGTCGGGGACCTAACTATGGCTACACCTTC

D: TRBD2
V: TRBV28
length: 19
J: TRBJ2-3
size: once
CDR3: CASSLGLAGGGTSTDTQYF
DNA: TGTGCCAGCAGTTTAGGGCTCGCGGGGGGAGGCACTAGCACAGATACGCAGTATTTT

D: -
V: TRBV6-6
length: 15
J: TRBJ1-5
size: -
CDR3: CASTRGRDSNQPQHF
DNA: TGTGCCAGCACCCGTGGAAGGGATAGCAATCAGCCCCAGCATTTT

D: -
V: TRBV5-6
length: 11
J: TRBJ1-1
size: once
CDR3: CASSFGGEAFF
DNA: TGTGCCAGCAGCTTCGGCGGTGAAGCTTTCTTT

D: TRBD1
V: TRBV5-1
length: 15
J: TRBJ2-5
size: -
CDR3: CASSAGQGARETQYF
DNA: TGCGCCAGCAGCGCGGGCCAGGGGGCGAGAGAGACCCAGTACTTC

D: -
V: TRBV12-5
length: 15
J: TRBJ1-6
size: -
CDR3: CASGLRADGNSPLHF
DNA: TGTGCTAGTGGTCTCCGGGCCGACGGGAATTCACCCCTCCACTTT

D: -
V: TRBV27
length: 14
J: TRBJ1-4
size: -
CDR3: CASSEQYPNEKLFF
DNA: TGTGCCAGCAGTGAACAGTATCCTAATGAAAAACTGTTTTTT

D: -
V: TRBV2
length: 14
J: TRBJ1-5
size: -
CDR3: CASMGPYSNQPQHF
DNA: TGTGCCAGCATGGGCCCGTATAGCAATCAGCCCCAGCATTTT

D: TRBD2
V: TRBV27
length: 16
J: TRBJ2-7
size: -
CDR3: CASSLTSTSGGYEQYF
DNA: TGTGCCAGCAGTCTAACTTCGACTAGCGGGGGGTACGAGCAGTACTTC

D: TRBD1
V: TRBV28
length: 15
J: TRBJ1-1
size: -
CDR3: CASSTTGEGYTEAFF
DNA: TGTGCCAGCAGTACTACAGGGGAAGGTTACACTGAAGCTTTCTTT

D: -
V: TRBV25-1
length: 13
J: TRBJ2-4
size: -
CDR3: CASMLTMENIQYF
DNA: TGTGCCAGCATGTTGACCATGGAGAACATTCAGTACTTC

D: -
V: TRBV4-1
length: 14
J: TRBJ2-4
size: -
CDR3: CASSQNQGGNIQYF
DNA: TGCGCCAGCAGCCAAAATCAGGGGGGGAACATTCAGTACTTC

D: TRBD1
V: TRBV18
length: 13
J: TRBJ1-5
size: -
CDR3: CASSPGQNQPQHF
DNA: TGTGCCAGCTCACCGGGACAGAATCAGCCCCAGCATTTT

D: TRBD1
V: TRBV18
length: 14
J: TRBJ1-1
size: -
CDR3: CASSVQGGNTEAFF
DNA: TGTGCCAGCTCAGTACAGGGGGGGAACACTGAAGCTTTCTTT

D: -
V: TRBV25-1
length: 12
J: TRBJ1-2
size: -
CDR3: CASSEFKEGYTF
DNA: TGTGCCAGCAGTGAATTTAAGGAGGGCTACACCTTC

D: -
V: TRBV4-2
length: 14
J: TRBJ2-2
size: -
CDR3: CASTLTTNTGELFF
DNA: TGTGCCAGCACCCTGACTACTAACACCGGGGAGCTGTTTTTT

D: TRBD1
V: TRBV18
length: 16
J: TRBJ1-1
size: -
CDR3: CASSPNTGGMNTEAFF
DNA: TGTGCCAGCTCACCGAATACAGGGGGAATGAACACTGAAGCTTTCTTT

D: TRBD2
V: TRBV6-5
length: 15
J: TRBJ2-3
size: -
CDR3: CASTEGSGGSDTQYF
DNA: TGTGCCAGCACCGAGGGTAGCGGGGGATCAGATACGCAGTATTTT

D: -
V: TRBV7-2
length: 14
J: TRBJ2-1
size: once
CDR3: CASSPTDSHNEQFF
DNA: TGTGCCAGCAGCCCGACGGACAGCCACAATGAGCAGTTCTTC

D: -
V: TRBV9
length: 18
J: TRBJ1-2
size: -
CDR3: CASSVEATGTPASYGYTF
DNA: TGTGCCAGCAGCGTAGAGGCCACAGGGACCCCCGCCAGCTATGGCTACACCTTC

D: -
V: TRBV7-6
length: 15
J: TRBJ2-7
size: -
CDR3: CASSLGYAGPYEQYF
DNA: TGTGCCAGCAGCTTAGGATACGCAGGGCCCTACGAGCAGTACTTC

D: -
V: TRBV30
length: 12
J: TRBJ1-1
size: -
CDR3: CAWRRGWAEAFF
DNA: TGTGCCTGGAGAAGAGGATGGGCTGAAGCTTTCTTT

D: -
V: TRBV9
length: 15
J: TRBJ1-2
size: -
CDR3: CASSVATGPGYGYTF
DNA: TGTGCCAGCAGCGTAGCTACAGGTCCGGGCTATGGCTACACCTTC

D: TRBD2
V: TRBV4-3
length: 18
J: TRBJ2-4
size: -
CDR3: CASSQDPSSGAPQNIQYF
DNA: TGCGCCAGCAGCCAAGATCCTTCTAGCGGGGCTCCTCAAAACATTCAGTACTTC

D: TRBD2
V: TRBV18
length: 15
J: TRBJ2-7
size: -
CDR3: CASSSGTSGPYEQYF
DNA: TGTGCCAGCTCATCCGGGACTAGCGGCCCCTACGAGCAGTACTTC

D: TRBD1
V: TRBV9
length: 14
J: TRBJ1-2
size: -
CDR3: CASSVLGQGGGYTF
DNA: TGTGCCAGCAGCGTCCTAGGACAGGGGGGCGGCTACACCTTC

D: -
V: TRBV29-1
length: 12
J: TRBJ1-1
size: -
CDR3: CSVVRGRTEAFF
DNA: TGCAGCGTTGTTCGGGGGAGGACTGAAGCTTTCTTT

D: TRBD2
V: TRBV10-1
length: 15
J: TRBJ2-2
size: -
CDR3: CASSESGAGGGELFF
DNA: TGCGCCAGCAGTGAGTCAGGAGCGGGGGGCGGGGAGCTGTTTTTT

D: -
V: TRBV9
length: 14
J: TRBJ1-6
size: -
CDR3: CASSVAGVNSPLHF
DNA: TGTGCCAGCAGCGTAGCAGGGGTCAATTCACCCCTCCACTTT

D: -
V: TRBV4-3
length: 16
J: TRBJ2-3
size: -
CDR3: CASSQAIRASTDTQYF
DNA: TGCGCCAGCAGCCAAGCTATCCGGGCTAGCACAGATACGCAGTATTTT

D: -
V: TRBV2
length: 16
J: TRBJ1-5
size: -
CDR3: CASSENLPGSNQPQHF
DNA: TGTGCCAGCAGTGAAAACCTACCAGGGAGCAATCAGCCCCAGCATTTT

D: TRBD1
V: TRBV29-1
length: 13
J: TRBJ1-2
size: -
CDR3: CSVAPRDSYGYTF
DNA: TGCAGCGTTGCCCCAAGGGACAGCTATGGCTACACCTTC

D: -
V: TRBV6-5
length: 14
J: TRBJ1-1
size: -
CDR3: CASSYSRGQEEAFF
DNA: TGTGCCAGCAGTTACTCCCGAGGGCAGGAGGAAGCTTTCTTT

D: -
V: TRBV15
length: 18
J: TRBJ1-5
size: once
CDR3: CATSRSPTGKWSNQPQHF
DNA: TGTGCCACCAGCAGATCTCCTACAGGGAAGTGGAGCAATCAGCCCCAGCATTTT

D: -
V: TRBV4-2
length: 15
J: TRBJ2-1
size: -
CDR3: CASSQPRGGSNEQFF
DNA: TGTGCCAGCAGCCAGCCCAGGGGGGGCTCAAATGAGCAGTTCTTC

D: -
V: TRBV28
length: 11
J: TRBJ2-2
size: -
CDR3: CASSFGRELFF
DNA: TGTGCCAGCAGTTTCGGACGGGAGCTGTTTTTT

D: TRBD2
V: TRBV6-5
length: 14
J: TRBJ2-7
size: -
CDR3: CASRSGGHSYEQYF
DNA: TGTGCCAGCAGATCGGGGGGGCACTCCTACGAGCAGTACTTC

D: -
V: TRBV29-1
length: 12
J: TRBJ2-5
size: -
CDR3: CSVRSAQETQYF
DNA: TGCAGCGTTAGATCGGCACAAGAGACCCAGTACTTC

D: TRBD1
V: TRBV6-1
length: 16
J: TRBJ2-7
size: once
CDR3: CASSDPRRGLNYEQYF
DNA: TGTGCCAGCAGTGACCCCCGTAGGGGGCTCAACTACGAGCAGTACTTC

D: -
V: TRBV7-3
length: 14
J: TRBJ1-6
size: -
CDR3: CASSLSGGDSPLHF
DNA: TGTGCCAGCAGCTTATCGGGGGGCGATTCACCCCTCCACTTT

D: TRBD1
V: TRBV18
length: 12
J: TRBJ2-7
size: once
CDR3: CASSQTGDEQYF
DNA: TGTGCCAGCTCACAGACAGGGGACGAGCAGTACTTC

D: TRBD1
V: TRBV25-1
length: 12
J: TRBJ1-2
size: -
CDR3: CASSRQGHGYTF
DNA: TGTGCCAGCAGCAGACAGGGCCATGGCTACACCTTC

D: -
V: TRBV5-1
length: 15
J: TRBJ2-2
size: -
CDR3: CASSVGRVNTGELFF
DNA: TGCGCCAGCAGCGTGGGCAGGGTGAACACCGGGGAGCTGTTTTTT

D: TRBD1
V: TRBV6-5
length: 15
J: TRBJ1-1
size: -
CDR3: CASSYSAGGRTEAFF
DNA: TGTGCCAGCAGTTACTCGGCAGGGGGCAGGACTGAAGCTTTCTTT

D: TRBD1
V: TRBV6-2/TRBV6-3
length: 17
J: TRBJ1-5
size: -
CDR3: CASSSVLGQGTDQPQHF
DNA: TGTGCCAGCAGTTCCGTATTAGGACAGGGGACCGATCAGCCCCAGCATTTT

D: TRBD2
V: TRBV6-5
length: 15
J: TRBJ2-1
size: -
CDR3: CASSPGTSGGNEQFF
DNA: TGTGCCAGCAGTCCCGGGACTAGCGGGGGAAATGAGCAGTTCTTC

D: TRBD1
V: TRBV2
length: 14
J: TRBJ1-4
size: once
CDR3: CASSVDRGHEKLFF
DNA: TGTGCCAGCAGTGTGGACAGGGGGCACGAAAAACTGTTTTTT

D: -
V: TRBV5-1
length: 13
J: TRBJ2-3
size: -
CDR3: CASSETLGDTQYF
DNA: TGCGCCAGCAGCGAGACTCTAGGGGATACGCAGTATTTT

D: -
V: TRBV2
length: 11
J: TRBJ2-1
size: -
CDR3: CASSSYNEQFF
DNA: TGTGCCAGCAGTTCTTACAATGAGCAGTTCTTC